The sequence of this T cell receptor beta chain was determined in a study of blood T cell repertoires in COVID-19. Assay: immunoSEQ multiplex PCR; the TCRdb copy retains only in-frame clones and omits some. In the table there are 75,000 or so clones, roughly 83% of which are singletons. Germline loops: CDR1 MNHEY, CDR2 SVGAGI. The CDR3 length is 14 residues. The trim removed 5 bases at V and 3 bases at J, leaving 7 bases unmatched. Material: peripheral blood. The source is a woman over 75 with acute or convalescent COVID-19. The gene calls are TRBV6-5 and TRBJ2-7; 7 nucleotides match TRBD1. In DNA, the CDR3 is TGTGCCAGCAGTATACGGGACAGTTACTACGAGCAGTACTTC. Residues: CASSIRDSYYEQYF.